This TCR beta chain originates from a study of Tregs in tolerant kidney transplant recipients. Produced via immunoSEQ multiplex PCR; TCRdb's table is partial and in-frame only. The data contain 80,000 to 90,000 clones, roughly nine tenths of them seen just once; the ten biggest clones take up roughly 5%. The germline CDR1 and CDR2 sequences are SGHDT and YYEEEE. This CDR3 comprises 15 residues. The V and J ends lost 0 bases and 4 bases respectively, with 11 bases between them. The source material was CD8+ T cells from blood. The chain employs TRBV5-6 and TRBJ2-1; tentative D call: TRBD1 (5 bases). The sequence came from a human donor in good health. CDR3 residues: CASSLEQAAYNEQFF. The CDR3 DNA sequence: TGTGCCAGCAGCTTGGAACAGGCGGCTTACAATGAGCAGTTCTTC.